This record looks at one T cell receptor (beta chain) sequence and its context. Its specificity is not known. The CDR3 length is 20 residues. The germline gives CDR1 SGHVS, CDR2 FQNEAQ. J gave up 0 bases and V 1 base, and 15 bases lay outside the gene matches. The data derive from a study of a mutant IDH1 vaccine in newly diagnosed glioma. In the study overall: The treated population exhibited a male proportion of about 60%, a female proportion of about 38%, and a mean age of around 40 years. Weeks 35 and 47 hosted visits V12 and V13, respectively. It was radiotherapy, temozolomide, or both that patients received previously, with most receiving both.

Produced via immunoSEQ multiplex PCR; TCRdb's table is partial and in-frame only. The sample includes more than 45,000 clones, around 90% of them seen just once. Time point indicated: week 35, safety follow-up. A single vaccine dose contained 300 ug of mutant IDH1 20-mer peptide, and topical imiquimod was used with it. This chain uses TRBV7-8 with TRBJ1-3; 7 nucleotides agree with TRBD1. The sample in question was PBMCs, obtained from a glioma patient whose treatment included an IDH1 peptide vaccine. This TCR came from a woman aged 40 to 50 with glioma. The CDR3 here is CASSLGALGTVRFSGNTIYF. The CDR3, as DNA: TGTGCCAGCAGCTTAGGAGCATTAGGGACAGTGAGATTCTCTGGAAACACCATATATTTT.